Shown below are 25 T cell receptor beta chains from a single sample sequenced in a study of cytomegalovirus exposure and HLA in healthy donors. PCR involved 60 Vbeta and 13 Jbeta primers. TCRdb's table, derived via immunoSEQ multiplex PCR, lists solely in-frame clones and lacks some. This sample has 150,000 or so clones, with around four fifths found just once. What was sequenced was PBMCs. The receptors were gathered from a woman aged 30 to 39 in good health and CMV-seronegative.

This clone appeared once. J is TRBJ1-6 and V is TRBV5-8; TRBD1 agrees at 10 bases. The CDR3 is 15 amino acids. Germline CDR1 SGHTS, CDR2 YDEGEE. Losses at the gene ends were 4 bases for V and 8 bases for J; bases not matched to a gene: 6. The CDR3 DNA sequence: TGTGCCAGCAGCCCACGAGACAGGGGGCATTCACCCCTCCACTTT. Residues: CASSPRDRGHSPLHF.

The gene calls are TRBV5-6 and TRBJ2-7; TRBD1 matches 8 bases. The junction had 9 bases not matched to a gene; V was cut back by 1 base and J by 3 bases. Germline V lookup: CDR1 SGHDT, CDR2 YYEEEE. This CDR3 contains 16 residues. The CDR3 coding sequence is TGTGCCAGCAGCTTGCTTTCAGGGGGCAAGAACTACGAGCAGTACTTC. This sequence encodes CASSLLSGGKNYEQYF.

The rearrangement joins TRBV29-1 to TRBJ2-2; a possible D gene is TRBD1 (5 bases). Germline V CDR1 and CDR2: SQVTM, ANQGSEA. V was trimmed by 6 bases and J by 0 bases, leaving 11 bases between them. The CDR3 has 14 residues. The CDR3 region has the DNA TGCAGCGTAGTGACAGACGCGAACACCGGGGAGCTGTTTTTT. Translating it yields CSVVTDANTGELFF.

This clone appeared a few times. The V gene is TRBV6-5, the J gene TRBJ2-1, with D tentatively TRBD2 (7 bases). CDR3 length: 12 amino acids. V lost 6 bases, J lost 9 bases, and 12 bases lay in between. Germline CDR1 MNHEY, CDR2 SVGAGI. The CDR3 sequence: CASRRGEGEQFF. The CDR3 coding sequence is TGTGCCAGCAGAAGGGGGGAGGGTGAGCAGTTCTTC.

The rearrangement links TRBV10-3 to TRBJ1-1; the D is unclear. Germline assignment: CDR1 ENHRY and CDR2 SYGVKD. Trimming stripped 3 bases from V and 6 bases from J, with 8 bases between. This CDR3 contains 12 residues. CDR3 sequence: CAISDGGPEAFF. The CDR3 nucleotides read TGTGCCATCAGTGACGGAGGGCCTGAAGCTTTCTTT.

The sample holds a few counts of this clone. The chain links TRBV30 to TRBJ1-2; possible D gene TRBD1, 5 bases. Trimming took 3 bases from V and 7 from J, leaving 12 bases between them. The length of the CDR3 is 12 residues. Germline CDR1 reads GTSNPN; CDR2 reads SVGIG (reference sequence). CDR3 coding DNA: TGTGCCTGGAGGATGAGGGGAGGTGGCTACACCTTC. It encodes CAWRMRGGGYTF.

The chain couples TRBV5-4 to TRBJ1-2; 12 nucleotides align to TRBD1. Germline CDR1 SGHNT, CDR2 YYREEE (reference sequence). Trimming at V came to 0 bases and at J to 3 bases, leaving 6 bases not matched to a gene. This CDR3 contains 17 residues. This chain's CDR3 is CASSLAGTGGSYYGYTF. The CDR3 DNA reads TGTGCCAGCAGCTTGGCCGGGACAGGGGGCAGCTACTATGGCTACACCTTC.

This chain links TRBV19 with TRBJ1-2, with D perhaps matching TRBD1 (5 bases). The germline V gene has CDR1 LNHDA and CDR2 SQIVND (reference sequence). The CDR3 sequence is 15 residues long. Trimming pared 3 bases from V and 1 base from J, leaving 12 bases between. As DNA, the CDR3 is TGTGCCAGTAGTATTCCCACAGGTCGTAACTATGGCTACACCTTC. The encoded protein is CASSIPTGRNYGYTF.

V gene TRBV6-1 combines with J gene TRBJ1-2; perhaps TRBD1 as D (5 bases). The germline CDR1 and CDR2 sequences are MNHNS and SASEGT. This CDR3 is built from 16 residues. V lost 2 bases and J lost 2, with 15 bases in between. CDR3 sequence reads: CASSEQGRGYNYGYTF. In DNA form, the CDR3 reads TGTGCCAGCAGTGAACAAGGGCGGGGGTACAACTATGGCTACACCTTC.

The J gene is TRBJ2-1, the V gene TRBV5-1, with 10 bases matching TRBD2. CDR3 length equals 18 residues. Germline loops: CDR1 SGHRS, CDR2 YFSETQ. Trimming cost V 1 base and J 0 bases; bases outside gene matches: 7. The CDR3 is CASSLLSGGAHSYNEQFF. The CDR3 DNA is TGCGCCAGCAGCTTGCTCAGCGGGGGGGCGCACTCCTACAATGAGCAGTTCTTC.

CDR3 residues: CASSLTINEQFF. The CDR3 nucleotides are TGTGCCAGCAGCCTCACTATAAATGAGCAGTTCTTC. The V and J genes are TRBV6-6 and TRBJ2-1; D not certain. Per germline, CDR1 MNHNY and CDR2 SVGAGI (reference sequence). Trimming shortened V by 6 bases and J by 7 bases, and 10 bases separated the two germline ends. CDR3 length equals 12 residues.

The chain's CDR3 is CASSTRQNPPFYEQYF. CDR3 bases: TGTGCCAGTAGTACCCGACAGAACCCTCCGTTTTACGAGCAGTACTTC. The J gene is TRBJ2-7, the V gene TRBV19; perhaps TRBD1 as D (5 bases). Germline V gene data show CDR1 as LNHDA and CDR2 as SQIVND (reference sequence). CDR3 length: 16 residues. V lost 4 bases and J lost 4, with 20 bases in between. The full variable domain, its missing parts supplied by reference TRBV19 and TRBJ2-7, is DGGITQSPKYLFRKEGQNVTLSCEQNLNHDAMYWYRQDPGQGLRLIYYSQIVNDFQKGDIAEGYSVSREKKESFPLTVTSAQKNPTAFYLCASSTRQNPPFYEQYFGPGTRLTVT.

This clone came up a few times. The chain carries TRBV5-8 and TRBJ1-6; 9 bases align to TRBD1. Germline CDR1 reads SGHTS; CDR2 reads YDEGEE. V gave up 0 bases and J gave up 6 bases; unmatched junction bases: 4. This CDR3 is built from 16 residues. This chain's CDR3 is CASSLVDRGSNSPLHF. Written as DNA, the CDR3 is TGTGCCAGCAGCTTGGTCGACAGGGGGTCTAATTCACCCCTCCACTTT.

J is TRBJ2-1 and V is TRBV19; 13 bases are a match to TRBD2. CDR3 length equals 15 residues. Germline lookup yields CDR1 LNHDA and CDR2 SQIVND (reference sequence). Trimming removed 5 bases from V and 6 bases from J; junction bases left unmatched: 4. The CDR3 loop is CASSHTSGGANEQFF. Written as DNA, the CDR3 is TGTGCCAGTAGTCACACTAGCGGGGGGGCCAATGAGCAGTTCTTC.

The V and J genes are TRBV2 and TRBJ1-5, with D possibly TRBD1 on 6 matching bases. The CDR3 length is 14 residues. V was clipped by 7 bases and J by 2 bases, with 12 bases between them. Germline loops: CDR1 SNHLY, CDR2 FYNNEI. DNA of the CDR3: TGTGCCAGCAATCTACAGGGCCGCAATCAGCCCCAGCATTTT. This encodes CASNLQGRNQPQHF.

The CDR3: CASGWGVGTYEQYF. CDR3 DNA sequence: TGTGCCAGCGGCTGGGGGGTTGGAACCTACGAGCAGTACTTC. V usage is TRBV11-1 and J usage is TRBJ2-7, with D perhaps TRBD2 (6 bases). CDR3 size: 14 residues. Trimming stripped 8 bases from V and 2 bases from J, with 16 bases between. CDR1 is SGHAT and CDR2 is FQDESV in the germline V gene (reference sequence).

The chain couples TRBV5-1 to TRBJ2-1, with TRBD1 matching 7 bases. Trimming took 1 base from V and 5 from J; bases not matched to a gene: 15. This CDR3 is built from 18 residues. From germline, CDR1 is SGHRS and CDR2 YFSETQ. The CDR3 bases are TGCGCCAGCAGCTTGCCCGGGACAGCCCGCGGTGGGGACAATGAGCAGTTCTTC. This sequence encodes CASSLPGTARGGDNEQFF.

The J gene is TRBJ1-4, the V gene TRBV2, with D unresolved. The CDR3 has 17 amino acids. Trimming removed 2 bases at V and 2 bases at J, with 15 bases between. Germline V gene lookup returns CDR1 SNHLY and CDR2 FYNNEI. CDR3 sequence reads: CASSESASRGTNEKLFF. DNA for the CDR3: TGTGCCAGCAGTGAATCGGCGTCTAGAGGGACTAATGAAAAACTGTTTTTT. Filled out from reference TRBV2 and TRBJ1-4, the complete variable domain reads EPEVTQTPSHQVTQMGQEVILRCVPISNHLYFYWYRQILGQKVEFLVSFYNNEISEKSEIFDDQFSVERPDGSNFTLKIRSTKLEDSAMYFCASSESASRGTNEKLFFGSGTQLSVL.

V usage is TRBV5-4 and J usage is TRBJ2-1; D perhaps matches TRBD2 (6 bases). Looked up from germline, CDR1 is SGHNT and CDR2 is YYREEE (reference sequence). The CDR3 is made up of 15 amino acids. V shed 0 bases and J shed 5 bases, with 12 bases lying between them. CDR3 region: CASSLVWRGDNEQFF. CDR3 coding DNA: TGTGCCAGCAGCTTGGTTTGGCGGGGCGACAATGAGCAGTTCTTC. Complete variable domain (other parts from reference TRBV5-4 and TRBJ2-1): ETGVTQSPTHLIKTRGQQVTLRCSSQSGHNTVSWYQQALGQGPQFIFQYYREEENGRGNFPPRFSGLQFPNYSSELNVNALELDDSALYLCASSLVWRGDNEQFFGPGTRLTVL.

V gene TRBV2 combines with J gene TRBJ1-6, with D perhaps TRBD1 (6 bases). The CDR3 runs to 14 residues. Germline CDR1 SNHLY, CDR2 FYNNEI. Trimming removed 0 bases from V and 7 bases from J, with 7 bases in between. The CDR3 DNA follows: TGTGCCAGCAGTGAAGCGCAGGGGAATTCACCCCTCCACTTT. It codes for CASSEAQGNSPLHF. Looking up the rest from reference TRBV2 and TRBJ1-6 gives the full variable domain: EPEVTQTPSHQVTQMGQEVILRCVPISNHLYFYWYRQILGQKVEFLVSFYNNEISEKSEIFDDQFSVERPDGSNFTLKIRSTKLEDSAMYFCASSEAQGNSPLHFGNGTRLTVT.

This clone occurred a few times. The chain recombines TRBV4-2 with TRBJ2-3, with D unresolved. CDR3 size: 13 residues. Germline V gene lookup returns CDR1 LGHNA and CDR2 YNFKEQ. The V and J ends lost 3 bases and 0 bases respectively, with 4 bases between them. Written as DNA, the CDR3 is TGTGCCAGCAGCCACCCTAGCACAGATACGCAGTATTTT. This codes for CASSHPSTDTQYF.

This clone was recorded once. This chain links TRBV28 with TRBJ2-3; 9 positions agree with TRBD2. Germline V lookup: CDR1 MDHEN, CDR2 SYDVKM. This CDR3 is built from 16 residues. V gave up 2 bases and J gave up 5 bases; unmatched junction bases: 8. Written as DNA, the CDR3 is TGTGCCAGCAGTTTAGCTGGCGGGGGGGCCGGAGATACGCAGTATTTT. Encoded protein: CASSLAGGGAGDTQYF.

This sequence joins TRBV29-1 and TRBJ2-3; D perhaps matches TRBD1 (5 bases). Between the trimmed V and J ends, which lost 1 base and 1 base, there was a span of 6 bases. The CDR3 runs 13 residues. Germline V gives CDR1 SQVTM, CDR2 ANQGSEA. CDR3 sequence: CSVEARGTDTQYF. In nucleotides, the CDR3 is TGCAGCGTTGAAGCCAGGGGCACAGATACGCAGTATTTT.

This chain connects TRBV15 to TRBJ2-1; TRBD2 is a possible D gene (6 bases). Germline V gene sequence: CDR1 LNHNV, CDR2 YYDKDF (reference sequence). This CDR3 is 16 amino acids long. V was shortened by 0 bases and J by 1 base, with 10 bases between the two germline ends. CDR3 region: CATSRDLGGSYNEQFF. CDR3 coding DNA: TGTGCCACCAGCAGAGATCTCGGGGGATCCTACAATGAGCAGTTCTTC.

The chain couples TRBV7-9 to TRBJ1-6; 7 bases agree with TRBD1. The CDR3 length is 14 residues. V shed 8 bases and J 7 bases; nucleotides not matched to a gene: 8. Germline assignment: CDR1 SEHNR and CDR2 FQNEAQ (reference sequence). The CDR3 bases are TGTGCCAGCGGACCGGGACAGCAGAATTCACCCCTCCACTTT. It is translated as CASGPGQQNSPLHF.